These T cell receptor beta chains were read from a single sample in a study of tumor and adjacent non-tumor tissue in lung cancer. TCRdb reprocessed the multiplex PCR reads with MiXCR, giving one entry per CDR3 protein. The sample comprises around 79,000 distinct CDR3 sequences, approximately 77% of which are singletons, and roughly 10% rests with the top ten. The sequencing sample was made of lung tumor tissue. The receptor set was obtained from a middle-aged woman with non-small cell lung cancer. CDR3s include the opening cysteine and the closing phenylalanine or tryptophan. The D gene is left open where the match is weak. Not all rows give a size; the values are once, few, many and, for expanded clones, a class.

v_call	j_call	clone_size	d_call	cdr3_nt	cdr3_aa
TRBV28	TRBJ1-2	many	NA	TGTGCCAGCCGGCGCTACACCTTC	CASRRYTF
TRBV10-1	TRBJ2-3	NA	NA	TGCGCCAGCAGTGATAGGTCTAGCTGGAAAGATACGCAGTATTTT	CASSDRSSWKDTQYF
TRBV20-1	TRBJ2-7	NA	NA	TGCAGTGTTAGGCCCAGGGCCTACGAGCAGTACTTC	CSVRPRAYEQYF
TRBV10-3	TRBJ2-3	once	NA	TGTGTCATCAGTGGCGGGCAGTATGGCGGTAGCTCAGATACGCAGTATTTT	CVISGGQYGGSSDTQYF
TRBV11-2	TRBJ2-1	NA	TRBD2	TGTGCCAGCAACTCACGCATTGTAACTAGCGGGGGACTAAGGGAGCAGTCCTTC	CASNSRIVTSGGLREQSF
TRBV11-1	TRBJ2-2	NA	NA	TGTGCCAGCAGCCGGGACGGGTACACCGCGGAGTTGTTTTTT	CASSRDGYTAELFF
TRBV23-1	TRBJ2-1	many	NA	TGCGCCAGCAGTCAATCGAGGACTTACAATGAGCAGTTCTTC	CASSQSRTYNEQFF
TRBV14	TRBJ2-1	NA	NA	TGTGCCAGCAGCCATGGGATTAGTGGGAGGAATGAGCAGTTCTTC	CASSHGISGRNEQFF
TRBV11-3	TRBJ2-1	NA	TRBD2	TGTGCCAGCAGTGATGCAGGACTAGCGGCCAACAATGAGCAATTCTTC	CASSDAGLAANNEQFF
TRBV7-9	TRBJ2-1	many	NA	TGTGCCAGCAGCTCCGGTAGGGAGCAGTTCTTC	CASSSGREQFF
TRBV5-1	TRBJ2-3	NA	TRBD1	TGCGCCAGCGGGACAGGGTCTATCACAAATACGCAGTATTTT	CASGTGSITNTQYF
TRBV11-2	TRBJ2-7	NA	NA	TGTGCCAGCAGTCATCAAGGGGGTACCCACTACAAGCAGTACTTC	CASSHQGGTHYKQYF
TRBV6-5	TRBJ1-2	medium-sized	NA	TGTGCCAGCAGTGCGGGTTCGGACTATGGCTACACCTTC	CASSAGSDYGYTF
TRBV20-1	TRBJ1-1	many	NA	TGCAGTGCTAGAGCGCCGGGCCTTGAAGCTTTCTTT	CSARAPGLEAFF
TRBV30	TRBJ2-2	NA	NA	TGTGCCTGGAGTGTAAGGGACCGGCCCTCCGGGCAGCTGTTTTTT	CAWSVRDRPSGQLFF
TRBV11-2	TRBJ1-2	NA	NA	TGTGCCAGCAGCTTACATCGGGGACACACCTATGGCTACACCTTC	CASSLHRGHTYGYTF
TRBV29-1	TRBJ2-5	once	NA	TGCATTATCGGTGCTCCTCAAGAGACCCAGTGCTTC	CIIGAPQETQCF
TRBV5-6	TRBJ2-7	NA	NA	TGTGCCAGCAGCAGAGTAGAGAAGTACGACCAGTACTTC	CASSRVEKYDQYF
TRBV28	TRBJ2-7	many	TRBD1	TGTGCCAGCAGGCCACAGGGGGTCTACGAGCAGTACTTC	CASRPQGVYEQYF
TRBV20-1	TRBJ1-4	many	NA	TGCAGTGCTAGGGCACCCGGGACACGGAATGAAAAACTGTTTTTT	CSARAPGTRNEKLFF
TRBV6-5	TRBJ1-5	NA	NA	TGTGTCAGCAGTCCAACAGGGTGGGCCAATCAGCCCCATCATTTT	CVSSPTGWANQPHHF
TRBV11-3	TRBJ2-5	NA	NA	TGTGCCAGTAGCATAGCCGGGGAGACCCAGTATTTC	CASSIAGETQYF
TRBV29-1	TRBJ2-1	many	NA	TGCAGCGTGCAACCAGGTCAGTCAGAGCAGTTCTTC	CSVQPGQSEQFF
TRBV5-1	TRBJ2-7	many	TRBD1	TGCGCCAGCAGCTGGGACAGTTCCTACGAGCAGTACTTC	CASSWDSSYEQYF
TRBV11-2	TRBJ1-3	NA	TRBD1	TGTGTCAGCAGCAGACAGGGTACATCCGGAAACATCATATATTTT	CVSSRQGTSGNIIYF
TRBV11-2	TRBJ2-7	NA	NA	TGTGCCAGCAGCTTATGTCCAGTTTTGGCGCAGTACTTC	CASSLCPVLAQYF
TRBV29-1	TRBJ2-1	NA	NA	TGCAGTGTTGAACCAGCCCCCCGCCAGGGAGGTAGAAATGAGCAGTTCTTC	CSVEPAPRQGGRNEQFF
TRBV29-1	TRBJ2-7	NA	NA	TGCATCGTTGGAAATAGCAACCACGACCAGTACTTC	CIVGNSNHDQYF
TRBV12-3/TRBV12-4	TRBJ2-7	many	TRBD1	TGTGCCAGCAGTTCGGGACAGGGGTGGAATATACCCGAAAAATCAAACGACCGATACGAGCAGTACTTC	CASSSGQGWNIPEKSNDRYEQYF
TRBV12-3/TRBV12-4	TRBJ2-7	NA	TRBD2	TGTATCAGCAGTTTTAGTCGGACTAGCCCAAGTTACGAGCAGTACTTC	CISSFSRTSPSYEQYF
TRBV11-2	TRBJ2-1	NA	TRBD2	TGTGTCAACAGCTGGACTAGCGGAAACAATGAACAGTTCTTC	CVNSWTSGNNEQFF
TRBV6-5	TRBJ2-7	NA	NA	TGTGCCAACATGGCAGGGGCATACGAGCAGTACTTT	CANMAGAYEQYF
TRBV4-2	TRBJ2-7	NA	NA	TGTGCCAATAGCCAAGTGTTCGCAGAGAGCTCCTACGAGCAGTACTTC	CANSQVFAESSYEQYF
TRBV6-5	TRBJ2-5	once	NA	TGTGCTAAAGGATTACAAATAGTGACCCAGTACTTC	CAKGLQIVTQYF
TRBV11-2	TRBJ2-1	NA	NA	TGTGGCAGCAACCAAACGGACAGAAGCTCCTACAATGAGCAGTTCTTC	CGSNQTDRSSYNEQFF